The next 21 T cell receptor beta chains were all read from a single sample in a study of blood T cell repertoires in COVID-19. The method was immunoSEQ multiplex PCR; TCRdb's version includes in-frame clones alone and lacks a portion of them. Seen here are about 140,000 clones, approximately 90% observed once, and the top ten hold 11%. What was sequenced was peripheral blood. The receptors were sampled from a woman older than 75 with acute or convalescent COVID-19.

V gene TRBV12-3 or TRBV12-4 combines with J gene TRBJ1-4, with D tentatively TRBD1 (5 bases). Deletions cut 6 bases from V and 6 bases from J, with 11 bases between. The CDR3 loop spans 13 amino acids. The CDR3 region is CASRGTDDEKLFF. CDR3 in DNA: TGTGCCAGCAGGGGGACTGACGATGAAAAACTGTTTTTT.

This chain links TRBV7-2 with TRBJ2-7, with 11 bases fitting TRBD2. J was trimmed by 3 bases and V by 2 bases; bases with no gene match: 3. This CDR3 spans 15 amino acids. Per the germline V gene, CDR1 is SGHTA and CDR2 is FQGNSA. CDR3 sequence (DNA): TGTGCCAGCAGCTTAACGCTAGCGGGGGGCTACGAGCAGTACTTC. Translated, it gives CASSLTLAGGYEQYF. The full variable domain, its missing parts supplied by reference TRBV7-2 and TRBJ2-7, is GAGVSQSPSNKVTEKGKDVELRCDPISGHTALYWYRQSLGQGLEFLIYFQGNSAPDKSGLPSDRFSAERTGGSVSTLTIQRTQQEDSAVYLCASSLTLAGGYEQYFGPGTRLTVT.

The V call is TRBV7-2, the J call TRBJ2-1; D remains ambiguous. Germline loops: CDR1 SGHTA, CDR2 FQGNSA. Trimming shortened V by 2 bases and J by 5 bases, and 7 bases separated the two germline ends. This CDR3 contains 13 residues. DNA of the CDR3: TGTGCCAGCAGCTTAAGCAGGAACAATGAGCAGTTCTTC. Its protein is CASSLSRNNEQFF.

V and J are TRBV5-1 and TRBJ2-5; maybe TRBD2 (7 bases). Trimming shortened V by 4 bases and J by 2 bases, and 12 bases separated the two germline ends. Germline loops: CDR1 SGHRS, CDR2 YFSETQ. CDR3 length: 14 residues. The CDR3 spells CASSRGGAQETQYF. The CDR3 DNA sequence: TGCGCCAGCAGCCGAGGGGGGGCTCAAGAGACCCAGTACTTC.

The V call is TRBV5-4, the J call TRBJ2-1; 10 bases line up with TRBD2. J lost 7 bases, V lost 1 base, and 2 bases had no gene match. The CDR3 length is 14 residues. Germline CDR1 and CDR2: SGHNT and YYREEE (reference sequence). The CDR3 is CASSLKTSGNEQFF. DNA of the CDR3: TGTGCCAGCAGCTTGAAGACTAGCGGGAATGAGCAGTTCTTC.

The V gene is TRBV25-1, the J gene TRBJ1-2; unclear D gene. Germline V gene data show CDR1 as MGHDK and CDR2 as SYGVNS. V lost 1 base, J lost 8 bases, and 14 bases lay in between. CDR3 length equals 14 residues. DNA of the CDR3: TGTGCCAGCAGTGAATTCGGACTCCGGGGAGGCTACACCTTC. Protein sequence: CASSEFGLRGGYTF.

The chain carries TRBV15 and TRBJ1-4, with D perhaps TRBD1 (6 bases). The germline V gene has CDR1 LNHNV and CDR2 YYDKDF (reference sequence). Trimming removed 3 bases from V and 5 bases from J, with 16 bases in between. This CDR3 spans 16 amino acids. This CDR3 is CATSRPTDRLNEKLFF. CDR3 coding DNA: TGTGCCACCAGCAGGCCGACAGACAGGCTGAATGAAAAACTGTTTTTT.

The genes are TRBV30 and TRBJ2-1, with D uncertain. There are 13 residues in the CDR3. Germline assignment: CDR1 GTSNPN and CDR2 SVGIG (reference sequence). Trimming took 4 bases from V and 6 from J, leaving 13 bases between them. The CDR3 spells CAWNWVGVNEQFF. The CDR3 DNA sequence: TGTGCCTGGAATTGGGTAGGAGTCAATGAGCAGTTCTTC.

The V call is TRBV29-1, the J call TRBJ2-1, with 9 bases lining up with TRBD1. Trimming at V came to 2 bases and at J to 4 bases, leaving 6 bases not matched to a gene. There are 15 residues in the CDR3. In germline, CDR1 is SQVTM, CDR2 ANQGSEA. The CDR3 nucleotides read TGCAGCGTTGAATCCGGACAGGGGACTTACAATGAGCAGTTCTTC. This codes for CSVESGQGTYNEQFF.

In DNA form, the CDR3 reads TGCGCCAGCAGCGTAGGGACTAGCGGAGATACGCAGTATTTT. Its protein is CASSVGTSGDTQYF. This sequence joins TRBV5-1 and TRBJ2-3, with TRBD2 identical over 11 bases. Germline loops: CDR1 SGHRS, CDR2 YFSETQ. CDR3 length: 14 amino acids. After removal of 4 bases from V and 5 bases from J, the junction contained 3 bases not matched to a gene.

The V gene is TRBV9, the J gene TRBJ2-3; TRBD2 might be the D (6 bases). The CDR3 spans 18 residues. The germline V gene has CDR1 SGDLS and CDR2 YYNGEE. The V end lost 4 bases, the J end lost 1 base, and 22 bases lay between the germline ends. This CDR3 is CASSSGETYTRGTDTQYF. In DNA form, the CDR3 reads TGTGCCAGCAGCTCGGGGGAGACATACACGAGGGGCACAGATACGCAGTATTTT.

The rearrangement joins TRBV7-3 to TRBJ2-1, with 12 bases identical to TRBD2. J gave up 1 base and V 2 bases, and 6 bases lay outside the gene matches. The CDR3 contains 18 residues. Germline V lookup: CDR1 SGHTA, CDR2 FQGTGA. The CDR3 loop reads CASSLLAGGPGSYNEQFF. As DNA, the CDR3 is TGTGCCAGCAGCTTACTAGCGGGGGGGCCAGGTTCCTACAATGAGCAGTTCTTC.

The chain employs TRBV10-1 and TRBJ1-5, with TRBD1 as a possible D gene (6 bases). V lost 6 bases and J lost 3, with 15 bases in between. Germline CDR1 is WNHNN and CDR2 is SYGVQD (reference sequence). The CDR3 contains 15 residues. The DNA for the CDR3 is TGCGCCAGCAGGGACAGTAGGGTGTACAATCAGCCCCAGCATTTT. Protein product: CASRDSRVYNQPQHF.

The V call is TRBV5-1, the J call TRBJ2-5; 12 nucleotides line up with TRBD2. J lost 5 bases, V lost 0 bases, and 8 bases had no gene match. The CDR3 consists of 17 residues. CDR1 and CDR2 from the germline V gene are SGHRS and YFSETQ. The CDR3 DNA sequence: TGCGCCAGCAGCTTGGGCCTAGCGGGGGGGCCGAAGGAGACCCAGTACTTC. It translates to CASSLGLAGGPKETQYF.

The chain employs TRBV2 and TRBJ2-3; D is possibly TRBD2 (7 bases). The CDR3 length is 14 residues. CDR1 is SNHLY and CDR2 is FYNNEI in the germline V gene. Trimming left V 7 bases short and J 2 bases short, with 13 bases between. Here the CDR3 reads CASNQGRDTDTQYF. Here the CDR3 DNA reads TGTGCCAGCAACCAGGGGAGGGACACAGATACGCAGTATTTT.

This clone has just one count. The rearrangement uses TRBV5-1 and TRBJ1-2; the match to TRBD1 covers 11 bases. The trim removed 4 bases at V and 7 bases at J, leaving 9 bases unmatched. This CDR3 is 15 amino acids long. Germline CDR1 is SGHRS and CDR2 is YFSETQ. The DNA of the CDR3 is TGCGCCAGCAGCCTCCGGACAGGGGGCGAGGGTGGCTACACCTTC. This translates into CASSLRTGGEGGYTF.

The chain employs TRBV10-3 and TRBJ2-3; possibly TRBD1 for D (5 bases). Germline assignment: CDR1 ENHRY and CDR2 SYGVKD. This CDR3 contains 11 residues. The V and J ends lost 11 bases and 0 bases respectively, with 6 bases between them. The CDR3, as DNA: TGTGCCGGGGCTAGCACAGATACGCAGTATTTT. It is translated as CAGASTDTQYF.

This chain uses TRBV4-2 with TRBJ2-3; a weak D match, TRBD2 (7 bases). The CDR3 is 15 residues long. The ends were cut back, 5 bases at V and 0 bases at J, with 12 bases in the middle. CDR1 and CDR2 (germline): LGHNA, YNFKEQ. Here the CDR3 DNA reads TGTGCCAGCAGCGAAGGGGGGGTCAGCACAGATACGCAGTATTTT. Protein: CASSEGGVSTDTQYF.

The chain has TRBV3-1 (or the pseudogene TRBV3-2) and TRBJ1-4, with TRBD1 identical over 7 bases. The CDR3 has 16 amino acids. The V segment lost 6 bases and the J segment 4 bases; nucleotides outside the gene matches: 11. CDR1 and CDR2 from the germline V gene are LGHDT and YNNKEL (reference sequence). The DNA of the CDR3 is TGTGCCAGCAGTCTAGAGGGGGCAGGGGATAATGAAAAACTGTTTTTT. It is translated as CASSLEGAGDNEKLFF.

The CDR3, as DNA: TGTGCCAGCAGTTACTCGGGCAGGGGGGATCAGCCCCAGCATTTT. As protein: CASSYSGRGDQPQHF. The chain couples TRBV6-5 to TRBJ1-5, with 7 bases identical to TRBD1. V dropped 0 bases and J dropped 5; count of bases not matched to a gene: 4. This CDR3 is built from 15 residues. Germline values: CDR1 MNHEY, CDR2 SVGAGI.

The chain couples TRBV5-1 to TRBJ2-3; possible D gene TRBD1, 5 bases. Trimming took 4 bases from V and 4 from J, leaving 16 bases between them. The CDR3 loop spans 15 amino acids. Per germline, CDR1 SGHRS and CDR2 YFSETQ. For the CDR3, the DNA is TGCGCCAGCAGCGGGGCCAGTTCCCCCCCAGATACGCAGTATTTT. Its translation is CASSGASSPPDTQYF.